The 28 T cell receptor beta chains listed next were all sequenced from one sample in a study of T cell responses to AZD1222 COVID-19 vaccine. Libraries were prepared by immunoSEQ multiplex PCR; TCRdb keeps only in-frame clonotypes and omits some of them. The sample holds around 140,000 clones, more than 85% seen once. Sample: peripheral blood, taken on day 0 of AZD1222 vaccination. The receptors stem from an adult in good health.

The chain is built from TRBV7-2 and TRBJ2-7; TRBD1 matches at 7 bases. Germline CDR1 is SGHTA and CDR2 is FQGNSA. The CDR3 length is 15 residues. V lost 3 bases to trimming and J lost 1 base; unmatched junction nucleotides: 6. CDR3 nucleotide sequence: TGTGCCAGCAGCTTGAACCCGGGACAGTCCTACGAGCAGTACTTC. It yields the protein CASSLNPGQSYEQYF.

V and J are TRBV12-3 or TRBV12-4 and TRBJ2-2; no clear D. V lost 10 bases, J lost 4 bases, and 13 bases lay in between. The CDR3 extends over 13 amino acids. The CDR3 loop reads CATGDLGTGELFF. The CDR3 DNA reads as TGTGCCACAGGCGATCTGGGCACCGGGGAGCTGTTTTTT.

CDR3 sequence reads: CASRGAARSAGSTEQFF. CDR3 sequence (DNA): TGTGCCAGCAGAGGCGCTGCCCGATCCGCGGGGTCCACGGAGCAGTTCTTC. The V call is TRBV4-2, the J call TRBJ2-1, with a possible D match to TRBD2 (6 bases). V lost 6 bases, J lost 10 bases, and 28 bases lay in between. CDR3 length equals 17 residues. From germline, CDR1 is LGHNA and CDR2 YNFKEQ.

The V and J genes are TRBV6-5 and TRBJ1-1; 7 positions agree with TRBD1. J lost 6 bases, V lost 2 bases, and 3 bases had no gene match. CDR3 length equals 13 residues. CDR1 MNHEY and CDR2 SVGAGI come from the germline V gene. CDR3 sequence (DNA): TGTGCCAGCAGTTACAGGGGGCGTCCTGAAGCTTTCTTT. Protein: CASSYRGRPEAFF.

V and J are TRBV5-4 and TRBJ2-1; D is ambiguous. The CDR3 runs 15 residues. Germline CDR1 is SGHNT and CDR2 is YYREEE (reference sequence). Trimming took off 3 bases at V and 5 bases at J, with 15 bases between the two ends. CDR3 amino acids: CASSSNYPGNNEQFF. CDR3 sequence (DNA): TGTGCCAGCAGCTCCAACTACCCTGGGAACAATGAGCAGTTCTTC. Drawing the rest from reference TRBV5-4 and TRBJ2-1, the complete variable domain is ETGVTQSPTHLIKTRGQQVTLRCSSQSGHNTVSWYQQALGQGPQFIFQYYREEENGRGNFPPRFSGLQFPNYSSELNVNALELDDSALYLCASSSNYPGNNEQFFGPGTRLTVL.

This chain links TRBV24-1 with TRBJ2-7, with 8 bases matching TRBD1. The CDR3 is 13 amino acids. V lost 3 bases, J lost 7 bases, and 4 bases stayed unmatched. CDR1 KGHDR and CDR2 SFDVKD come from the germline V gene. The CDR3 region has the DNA TGTGCCACCAGTGATGGACAGGGTCGTGAGCAGTACTTC. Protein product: CATSDGQGREQYF.

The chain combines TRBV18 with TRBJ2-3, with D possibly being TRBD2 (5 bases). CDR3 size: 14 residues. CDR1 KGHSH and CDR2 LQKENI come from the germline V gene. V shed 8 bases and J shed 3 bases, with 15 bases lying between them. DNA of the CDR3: TGTGCCAGCCCCCTATTGGGAGTTACAGATACGCAGTATTTT. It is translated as CASPLLGVTDTQYF.

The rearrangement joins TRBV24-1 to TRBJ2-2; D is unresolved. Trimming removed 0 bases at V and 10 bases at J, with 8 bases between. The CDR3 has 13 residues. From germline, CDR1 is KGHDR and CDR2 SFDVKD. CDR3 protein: CATSDLHSLELFF. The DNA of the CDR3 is TGTGCCACCAGTGATTTGCACTCTTTGGAGCTGTTTTTT.

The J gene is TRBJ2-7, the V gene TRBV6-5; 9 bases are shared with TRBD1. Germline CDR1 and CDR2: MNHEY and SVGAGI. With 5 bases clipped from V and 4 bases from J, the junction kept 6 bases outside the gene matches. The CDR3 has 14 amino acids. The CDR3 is CASSNRQGEYEQYF. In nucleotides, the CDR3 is TGTGCCAGCAGTAATCGACAGGGGGAATACGAGCAGTACTTC.

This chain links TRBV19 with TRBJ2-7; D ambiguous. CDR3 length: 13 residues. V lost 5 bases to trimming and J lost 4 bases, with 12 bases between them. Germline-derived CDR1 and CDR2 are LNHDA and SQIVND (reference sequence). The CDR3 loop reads CASSPGLVYEQYF. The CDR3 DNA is TGTGCCAGTAGTCCTGGGCTGGTATACGAGCAGTACTTC.

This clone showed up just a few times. The CDR3 nucleotides are TGTGCCAGCCGGTTGGGGCTCCTAGGCAATCAGCCCCAGCATTTT. Its translation is CASRLGLLGNQPQHF. The chain carries TRBV28 and TRBJ1-5, with D perhaps matching TRBD1 (5 bases). There are 15 residues in the CDR3. Germline-derived CDR1 and CDR2 are MDHEN and SYDVKM. V gave up 8 bases and J gave up 2 bases, with 16 bases separating them. Looking up the rest from reference TRBV28 and TRBJ1-5 gives the full variable domain: DVKVTQSSRYLVKRTGEKVFLECVQDMDHENMFWYRQDPGLGLRLIYFSYDVKMKEKGDIPEGYSVSREKKERFSLILESASTNQTSMYLCASRLGLLGNQPQHFGDGTRLSIL.

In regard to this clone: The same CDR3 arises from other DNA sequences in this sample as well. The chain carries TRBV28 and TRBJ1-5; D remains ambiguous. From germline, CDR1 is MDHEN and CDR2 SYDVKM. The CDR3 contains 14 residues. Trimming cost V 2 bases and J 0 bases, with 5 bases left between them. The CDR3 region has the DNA TGTGCCAGCAGTTTAGCTGGTAGCAATCAGCCCCAGCATTTT. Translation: CASSLAGSNQPQHF.

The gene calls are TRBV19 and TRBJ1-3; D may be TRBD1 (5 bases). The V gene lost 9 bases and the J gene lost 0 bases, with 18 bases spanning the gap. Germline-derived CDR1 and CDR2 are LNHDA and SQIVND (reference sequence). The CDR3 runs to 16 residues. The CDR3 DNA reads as TGTGCCAGCCGCCAGACAGAGTCCTACTCTGGAAACACCATATATTTT. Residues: CASRQTESYSGNTIYF.

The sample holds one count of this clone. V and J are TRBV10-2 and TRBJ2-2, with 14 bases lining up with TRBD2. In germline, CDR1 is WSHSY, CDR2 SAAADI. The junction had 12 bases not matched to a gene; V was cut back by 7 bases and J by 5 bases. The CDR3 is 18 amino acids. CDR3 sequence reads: CASILPGLAGEGTGELFF. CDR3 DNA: TGCGCCAGCATTTTACCGGGACTAGCGGGAGAGGGGACCGGGGAGCTGTTTTTT.

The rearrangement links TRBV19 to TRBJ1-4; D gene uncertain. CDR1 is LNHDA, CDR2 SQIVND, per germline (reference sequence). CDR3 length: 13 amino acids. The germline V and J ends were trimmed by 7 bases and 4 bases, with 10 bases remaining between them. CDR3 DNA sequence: TGTGCCAGTAAGGTCCCGGATAATGAAAAACTGTTTTTT. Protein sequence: CASKVPDNEKLFF.

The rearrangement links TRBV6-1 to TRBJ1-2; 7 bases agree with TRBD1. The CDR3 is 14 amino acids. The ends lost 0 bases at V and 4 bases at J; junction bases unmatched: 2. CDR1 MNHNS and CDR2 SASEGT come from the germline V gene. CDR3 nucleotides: TGTGCCAGCAGTGAAGCCGCAGGGGGCTATGGCTACACCTTC. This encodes CASSEAAGGYGYTF.

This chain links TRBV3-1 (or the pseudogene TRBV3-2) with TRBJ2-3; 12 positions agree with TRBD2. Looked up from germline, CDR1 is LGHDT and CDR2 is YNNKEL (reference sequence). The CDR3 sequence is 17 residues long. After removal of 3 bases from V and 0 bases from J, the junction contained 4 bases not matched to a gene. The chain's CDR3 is CASSQASGRGSTDTQYF. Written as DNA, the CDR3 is TGTGCCAGCAGCCAGGCTAGCGGGAGGGGTAGCACAGATACGCAGTATTTT.

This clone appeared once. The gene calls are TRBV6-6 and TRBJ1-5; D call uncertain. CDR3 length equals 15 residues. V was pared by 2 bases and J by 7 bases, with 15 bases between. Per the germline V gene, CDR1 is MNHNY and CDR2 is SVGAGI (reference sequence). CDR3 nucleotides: TGTGCCAGCAGTTACGACGGTCAGTTGGGACAGCCCCAGCATTTT. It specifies CASSYDGQLGQPQHF.

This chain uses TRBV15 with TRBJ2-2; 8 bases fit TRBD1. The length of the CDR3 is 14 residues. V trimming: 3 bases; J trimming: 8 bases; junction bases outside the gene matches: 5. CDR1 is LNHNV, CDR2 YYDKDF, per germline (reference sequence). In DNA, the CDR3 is TGTGCCACCAGCAGGGCCCAGGGGGCAGGGGAGCTGTTTTTT. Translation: CATSRAQGAGELFF.

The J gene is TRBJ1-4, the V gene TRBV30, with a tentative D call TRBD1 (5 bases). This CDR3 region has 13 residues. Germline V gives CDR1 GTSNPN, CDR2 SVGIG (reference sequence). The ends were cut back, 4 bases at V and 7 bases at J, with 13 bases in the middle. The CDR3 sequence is CAWTAGRGEKLFF. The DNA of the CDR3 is TGTGCCTGGACCGCAGGGCGGGGTGAAAAACTGTTTTTT.

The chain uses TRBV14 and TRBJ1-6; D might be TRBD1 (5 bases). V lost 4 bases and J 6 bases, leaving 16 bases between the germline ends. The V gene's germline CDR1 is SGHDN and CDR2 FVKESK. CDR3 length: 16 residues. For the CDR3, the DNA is TGTGCCAGCAGCCGGGGGGTCTCGGGTATTAATTCACCCCTCCACTTT. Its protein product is CASSRGVSGINSPLHF.

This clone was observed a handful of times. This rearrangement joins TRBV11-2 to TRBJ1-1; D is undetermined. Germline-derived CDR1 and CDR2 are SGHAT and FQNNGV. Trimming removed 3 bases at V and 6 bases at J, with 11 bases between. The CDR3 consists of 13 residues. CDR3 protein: CASSLTATPEAFF. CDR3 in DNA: TGTGCCAGCAGCTTGACTGCGACCCCTGAAGCTTTCTTT.

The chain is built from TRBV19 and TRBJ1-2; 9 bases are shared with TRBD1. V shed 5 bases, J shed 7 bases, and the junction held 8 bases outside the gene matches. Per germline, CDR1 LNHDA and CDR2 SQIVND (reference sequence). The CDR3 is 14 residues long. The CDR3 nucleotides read TGTGCCAGTAGTGGGAACCGGGACAGGGTTGGCTACACCTTC. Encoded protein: CASSGNRDRVGYTF. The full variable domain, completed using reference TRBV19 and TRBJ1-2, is DGGITQSPKYLFRKEGQNVTLSCEQNLNHDAMYWYRQDPGQGLRLIYYSQIVNDFQKGDIAEGYSVSREKKESFPLTVTSAQKNPTAFYLCASSGNRDRVGYTFGSGTRLTVV.

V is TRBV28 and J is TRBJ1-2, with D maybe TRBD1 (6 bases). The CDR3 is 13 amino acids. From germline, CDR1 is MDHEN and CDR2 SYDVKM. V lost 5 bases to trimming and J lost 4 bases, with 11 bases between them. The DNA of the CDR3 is TGTGCCAGCAGTGGACAGCTCCCCTATGGCTACACCTTC. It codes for CASSGQLPYGYTF.

The CDR3 protein is CASSYGLAGNTGELFF. CDR3 nucleotide sequence: TGTGCCAGCAGTTACGGCCTAGCGGGCAACACCGGGGAGCTGTTTTTT. This chain links TRBV6-2 or TRBV6-3 with TRBJ2-2; 8 bases are shared with TRBD2. Germline V gives CDR1 MNHEY, CDR2 SVGEGT. V shed 2 bases, J shed 2 bases, and the junction held 4 bases outside the gene matches. This CDR3 has 16 amino acids.

The CDR3 reads CASMDRSSYEQYF. The CDR3 bases are TGTGCCAGCATGGACCGGAGCTCCTACGAGCAGTACTTC. This chain joins TRBV19 and TRBJ2-7, with unresolved D. Germline V gene lookup returns CDR1 LNHDA and CDR2 SQIVND (reference sequence). Trimming shortened V by 9 bases and J by 0 bases, and 12 bases separated the two germline ends. The CDR3 contains 13 residues.

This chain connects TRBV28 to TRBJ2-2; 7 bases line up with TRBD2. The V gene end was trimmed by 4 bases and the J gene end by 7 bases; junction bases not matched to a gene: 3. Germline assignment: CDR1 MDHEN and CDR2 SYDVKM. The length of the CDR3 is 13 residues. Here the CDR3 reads CASSSGEGGELFF. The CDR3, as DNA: TGTGCCAGCAGTTCGGGGGAGGGCGGGGAGCTGTTTTTT.

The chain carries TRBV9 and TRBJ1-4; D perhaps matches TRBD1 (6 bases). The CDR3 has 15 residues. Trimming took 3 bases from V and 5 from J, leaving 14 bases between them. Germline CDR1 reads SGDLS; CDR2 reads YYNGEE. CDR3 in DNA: TGTGCCAGCAGCGGAGGGGGGATAGGAAATGAAAAACTGTTTTTT. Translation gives CASSGGGIGNEKLFF.